These T cell receptor beta chains were read from a single sample in a study of cytomegalovirus exposure and HLA in healthy donors. The method was immunoSEQ multiplex PCR; TCRdb's version includes in-frame clones alone and lacks a portion of them. The sample holds about 93,000 clones, about 81% seen once. Sequencing used PBMCs. The receptors stem from a woman aged 40 to 50 in good health and CMV-seronegative. Each CDR3 is given with its conserved first and last residue. The D gene is left open where the match is weak. Expanded clones are given a class, and other clones once, few, many or no size at all.

TRBJ1-2 . . TRBV5-6 CASSWGVKFSGYTF TGTGCCAGCAGCTGGGGGGTTAAATTCTCTGGCTACACCTTC
TRBJ1-2 . . TRBV2 CASSVLQGHGYTF TGTGCCAGCAGTGTTCTACAGGGCCACGGCTACACCTTC
TRBJ1-2 TRBD1 . TRBV11-2 CASSQIRGRNYGYTF TGTGCCAGCAGCCAAATCAGGGGGCGCAACTATGGCTACACCTTC
TRBJ2-4 TRBD2 . TRBV28 CASSLFKGLAAKNIQYF TGTGCCAGCAGTTTATTTAAGGGACTAGCTGCCAAAAACATTCAGTACTTC
TRBJ1-2 . once TRBV28 CASSLDRSNYGYTF TGTGCCAGCAGTTTAGACAGGTCTAACTATGGCTACACCTTC
TRBJ2-2 TRBD2 . TRBV7-9 CASSLAPGLAGAGELFF TGTGCCAGCAGCTTAGCGCCGGGACTAGCGGGAGCCGGGGAGCTGTTTTTT
TRBJ2-3 TRBD1 . TRBV7-3 CASSPEDRASTDTQYF TGTGCCAGCAGTCCTGAGGACAGGGCCTCCACAGATACGCAGTATTTT
TRBJ1-1 . . TRBV5-1 CASSSLQGPEAFF TGCGCCAGCAGCTCATTACAGGGACCTGAAGCTTTCTTT
TRBJ1-1 TRBD1 . TRBV19 CASSIKSTGEAFF TGTGCCAGTAGTATAAAATCGACAGGGGAAGCTTTCTTT
TRBJ2-3 TRBD1 . TRBV11-2 CASSTGPDRVTDTQYF TGTGCCAGCAGCACCGGGCCGGACAGGGTGACAGATACGCAGTATTTT
TRBJ2-7 . . TRBV5-1 CASREDRRTGGIYEQYF TGCGCCAGCAGGGAAGACAGGAGGACAGGAGGGATCTACGAGCAGTACTTC
TRBJ1-4 . once TRBV28 CASRTGFEKLFF TGTGCCAGCAGAACAGGGTTTGAAAAACTGTTTTTT
TRBJ2-7 TRBD1 . TRBV5-1 CASSPGQASYEQYF TGCGCCAGCAGCCCGGGACAGGCTTCCTACGAGCAGTACTTC
TRBJ1-2 TRBD1 . TRBV19 CASMGDRESHGYTF TGTGCCAGTATGGGAGACAGGGAGTCTCATGGCTACACCTTC
TRBJ2-7 TRBD1 few TRBV20-1 CSANRGGEQYF TGCAGTGCTAACAGGGGCGGCGAGCAGTACTTC
TRBJ1-6 TRBD1 . TRBV6-5 CASSPGTGLNSPLHF TGTGCCAGCAGTCCCGGGACAGGGTTGAATTCACCCCTCCACTTT
TRBJ1-2 . . TRBV19 CASRNTRTGNYGYTF TGTGCCAGTAGAAACACCAGGACGGGGAACTATGGCTACACCTTC
TRBJ2-3 . few TRBV6-6 CASSYSETDTQYF TGTGCCAGCAGTTACTCGGAGACAGATACGCAGTATTTT
TRBJ2-1 . few TRBV19 CASSIDRYEQFF TGTGCCAGTAGTATAGATCGGTATGAGCAGTTCTTC
TRBJ2-1 TRBD1 . TRBV6-1 CAGTAFSGEQFF TGTGCCGGGACAGCCTTTTCCGGGGAGCAGTTCTTC
TRBJ2-5 TRBD2 . TRBV7-8 CASSPQNAGAATQYF TGTGCCAGCAGCCCCCAAAACGCGGGAGCTGCGACCCAGTACTTC
TRBJ2-3 TRBD1 . TRBV5-6 CASSFGTGNTDTQYF TGTGCCAGCAGCTTTGGGACAGGGAATACAGATACGCAGTATTTT
TRBJ1-2 TRBD1 . TRBV4-1 CASSHSTGPGRGYTF TGCGCCAGCAGCCATTCGACAGGGCCGGGACGTGGCTACACCTTC
TRBJ1-5 . few TRBV4-2 CASRLGRGWNQPQHF TGTGCCAGCAGACTGGGCAGGGGTTGGAATCAGCCCCAGCATTTT
TRBJ2-2 . . TRBV28 CASSPLPVNTGELFF TGTGCCAGCAGTCCTCTCCCTGTGAACACCGGGGAGCTGTTTTTT
TRBJ1-5 . . TRBV5-6 CASSLQRGVLGQPQHF TGTGCCAGCAGCTTGCAACGGGGGGTTTTGGGTCAGCCCCAGCATTTT
TRBJ2-1 . once TRBV7-3 CASSKGAGEQFF TGTGCCAGCAGTAAAGGGGCGGGAGAGCAGTTCTTC
TRBJ2-7 . once TRBV5-1 CASSLQKLPYEQYF TGCGCCAGCAGCTTACAGAAATTACCCTACGAGCAGTACTTC
TRBJ1-1 . . TRBV27 CASSIGPTTGAFF TGTGCCAGCAGTATCGGTCCAACAACGGGAGCTTTCTTT
TRBJ2-7 . once TRBV7-7 CASSASRSYEQYF TGTGCTAGCAGCGCCTCTCGGTCCTACGAGCAGTACTTC
TRBJ1-3 TRBD1 . TRBV27 CASSLSATGAGNTIYF TGTGCCAGCAGTTTATCTGCGACAGGGGCCGGAAACACCATATATTTT
TRBJ2-1 . once TRBV19 CASSIPQKPYNEQFF TGTGCCAGTAGTATACCGCAGAAACCCTACAATGAGCAGTTCTTC
TRBJ1-1 TRBD1 . TRBV18 CASSPDRDEAFF TGTGCCAGCTCCCCGGACAGGGATGAAGCTTTCTTT
TRBJ2-7 TRBD2 . TRBV19 CASSRNSGGSEQYF TGTGCCAGTAGTCGTAACTCCGGGGGGTCGGAGCAGTACTTC
TRBJ1-2 TRBD1 once TRBV7-9 CASSQDRTGGYTF TGTGCCAGCAGCCAGGACAGGACGGGAGGCTACACCTTC
TRBJ2-1 TRBD1 once TRBV18 CASSRTGYNEQFF TGTGCCAGCTCGCGGACAGGGTACAATGAGCAGTTCTTC
TRBJ1-1 . . TRBV15 CATSRDWSGNTEAFF TGTGCCACCAGCAGAGATTGGTCAGGGAACACTGAAGCTTTCTTT
TRBJ2-1 TRBD2 . TRBV10-3 CAISEETSGRNEQFF TGTGCCATCAGTGAGGAAACTAGCGGGAGGAATGAGCAGTTCTTC
TRBJ1-1 . . TRBV7-9 CASSSGMARDTEAFF TGTGCCAGCAGCTCCGGCATGGCGAGGGACACTGAAGCTTTCTTT
TRBJ2-5 TRBD2 few TRBV6-5 CASSPSGGRLETQYF TGTGCCAGCAGTCCCTCGGGCGGGAGGCTGGAGACCCAGTACTTC
TRBJ2-7 . . TRBV4-1 CASSQGLEEQYF TGCGCCAGCAGCCAAGGTTTGGAGGAGCAGTACTTC
TRBJ1-2 . . TRBV2 CASNGAPGHRLSGYTF TGTGCCAGCAATGGAGCTCCAGGACACAGGTTATCCGGCTACACCTTC
TRBJ2-3 . . TRBV19 CASSMGQRHTDTQYF TGTGCCAGTAGTATGGGGCAGCGCCACACAGATACGCAGTATTTT
TRBJ2-4 TRBD2 . TRBV19 CASSIPRTSGKNIQYF TGTGCCAGTAGTATCCCACGGACTAGCGGGAAAAACATTCAGTACTTC
TRBJ2-3 TRBD1 . TRBV28 CASTGQATDTQYF TGTGCCAGTACAGGACAGGCAACAGATACGCAGTATTTT
TRBJ2-7 . few TRBV10-1 CASSESLEQYF TGCGCCAGCAGTGAATCTCTCGAGCAGTACTTC
TRBJ2-7 . . TRBV6-6 CASSLLQSPSYEQYF TGTGCCAGCAGTTTGCTTCAGTCCCCTTCCTACGAGCAGTACTTC
TRBJ2-7 . few TRBV6-1 CAGTSSYEQYF TGTGCCGGGACATCCTCCTACGAGCAGTACTTC
TRBJ2-3 . few TRBV4-2 CASSQAGSTDTQYF TGTGCCAGCAGCCAAGCCGGTAGCACAGATACGCAGTATTTT
TRBJ2-2 . . TRBV18 CASSPQSTGELFF TGTGCCAGCTCACCACAGAGCACCGGGGAGCTGTTTTTT
TRBJ1-3 . . TRBV27 CASSPTQSNTIYF TGTGCCAGCAGTCCTACTCAATCGAACACCATATATTTT
TRBJ2-7 TRBD2 . TRBV28 CATGLARPYEQYF TGTGCCACCGGACTAGCGAGGCCCTACGAGCAGTACTTC
TRBJ1-2 . . TRBV7-9 CASSSTALFNYGYTF TGTGCCAGCAGCTCTACAGCCCTTTTTAACTATGGCTACACCTTC
TRBJ2-1 . . TRBV27 CASSSFPYNEQFF TGTGCCAGCAGTTCCTTCCCCTACAATGAGCAGTTCTTC
TRBJ2-1 . few TRBV6-1 CASSEAPFVPTSFFNEQFF TGTGCCAGCAGTGAAGCCCCTTTTGTCCCCACTAGTTTCTTCAATGAGCAGTTCTTC
TRBJ2-5 TRBD1 . TRBV5-1 CASSAYRDRNTYEQYF TGCGCCAGCAGCGCGTACCGGGACAGGAATACCTACGAACAGTACTTC
TRBJ1-1 . . TRBV10-3 CAISGSSRAVRDTEAFF TGTGCCATCAGTGGCAGTTCAAGGGCGGTGCGGGACACTGAAGCTTTCTTT
TRBJ2-4 . . TRBV28 CASSSPRGHILAKNIQYF TGTGCCAGCAGTTCCCCGAGGGGACATATTTTAGCCAAAAACATTCAGTACTTC
TRBJ1-4 TRBD1 . TRBV27 CASSVTGRPNEKLFF TGTGCCAGCAGTGTGACAGGGAGGCCTAATGAAAAACTGTTTTTT
TRBJ1-4 TRBD1 . TRBV7-9 CASSLGQGVKLFF TGTGCCAGCAGCTTAGGGCAGGGGGTAAAACTGTTTTTT